The 16 T cell receptor beta chains below come from one sample, sequenced in a study of Ad26.COV2.S vaccination and SARS-CoV-2 variants. Produced via immunoSEQ multiplex PCR; TCRdb's table is partial and in-frame only. This table holds 350,000 to 450,000 clones, just over 90% found once. The sample consisted of peripheral blood, taken after recovery from COVID-19. Receptor source: a human donor who had recovered from COVID-19.

The chain combines TRBV11-3 with TRBJ2-1, with 15 positions matching TRBD2. The germline V gene encodes CDR1 SGHNT and CDR2 YENEEA. Losses at the gene ends were 5 bases for V and 7 bases for J; bases not matched to a gene: 6. This CDR3 region has 16 residues. The CDR3 DNA sequence: TGTGCCAGCAGCCCAAAGGGACTAGCGGGGGGAAATGAGCAGTTCTTC. It codes for CASSPKGLAGGNEQFF.

The rearrangement uses TRBV11-3 and TRBJ2-4; 11 bases match TRBD2. Germline CDR1 and CDR2: SGHNT and YENEEA. The CDR3 spans 17 residues. Trimming at V came to 3 bases and at J to 1 base, leaving 5 bases not matched to a gene. The CDR3 nucleotides read TGTGCCAGCAGCTTCCAACTAGCGGGGGTGGCCAAAAACATTCAGTACTTC. Translated, it gives CASSFQLAGVAKNIQYF.

This chain links TRBV5-6 with TRBJ1-4; D possibly corresponds to TRBD1 (5 bases). Trimming left V 0 bases short and J 4 bases short, with 7 bases between. The germline V gene has CDR1 SGHDT and CDR2 YYEEEE. CDR3 length equals 14 residues. CDR3: CASSLAGHNEKLFF. CDR3 in DNA: TGTGCCAGCAGCTTGGCGGGGCATAATGAAAAACTGTTTTTT.

This chain links TRBV6-5 with TRBJ1-4; 9 positions agree with TRBD1. CDR1 is MNHEY and CDR2 is SVGAGI in the germline V gene. Unmatched junction bases numbered 4, after V lost 10 bases and J lost 4 bases. The CDR3 runs to 13 residues. The CDR3 DNA reads TGTGCCACCTCGGGACAGGGTAATGAAAAACTGTTTTTT. Translating it yields CATSGQGNEKLFF.

The CDR3: CASSPYQETQYF. In DNA form, the CDR3 reads TGTGCCAGCAGTCCCTACCAAGAGACCCAGTACTTC. V gene TRBV2 combines with J gene TRBJ2-5, with D unresolved. This CDR3 spans 12 amino acids. Trimming removed 5 bases from V and 0 bases from J, with 4 bases in between. The germline gives CDR1 SNHLY, CDR2 FYNNEI.

The J gene is TRBJ2-7, the V gene TRBV27; TRBD2 agrees at 7 bases. Germline V gene data show CDR1 as MNHEY and CDR2 as SMNVEV (reference sequence). The CDR3 is made up of 13 amino acids. V dropped 2 bases and J dropped 6; count of bases not matched to a gene: 4. In DNA, the CDR3 is TGTGCCAGCAGTTTAGGGAGGGTGAGCGAGCAGTACTTC. As protein: CASSLGRVSEQYF.

V and J are TRBV5-3 and TRBJ1-5; 7 bases agree with TRBD1. TRBV5-3 is an open reading frame, and its role is uncertain. The CDR3 runs to 14 residues. V lost 4 bases, J lost 2 bases, and 3 bases stayed unmatched. The DNA of the CDR3 is TGTGCCAGAAGCACAGGGGAGGGCAATCAGCCCCAGCATTTT. The encoded protein is CARSTGEGNQPQHF.

The chain links TRBV27 to TRBJ1-2, with 9 bases lining up with TRBD1. This CDR3 is built from 15 residues. V was pared by 6 bases and J by 4 bases, with 9 bases of the junction left unmatched. CDR1 and CDR2 from the germline V gene are MNHEY and SMNVEV (reference sequence). The CDR3 is CASSREGTGLYGYTF. CDR3 nucleotides: TGTGCCAGCAGCCGAGAAGGGACAGGGCTCTATGGCTACACCTTC.

J is TRBJ2-1 and V is TRBV7-6, with 8 bases matching TRBD1. Germline loops: CDR1 SGHVS, CDR2 FNYEAQ. J gave up 5 bases and V 5 bases, and 8 bases lay outside the gene matches. The CDR3 contains 15 residues. CDR3 loop: CASSPQGAKNNEQFF. The CDR3 coding sequence is TGTGCCAGCAGCCCCCAGGGGGCGAAGAACAATGAGCAGTTCTTC. The complete variable domain, with remaining parts taken from reference TRBV7-6 and TRBJ2-1, reads GAGVSQSPRYKVTKRGQDVALRCDPISGHVSLYWYRQALGQGPEFLTYFNYEAQQDKSGLPNDRFSAERPEGSISTLTIQRTEQRDSAMYRCASSPQGAKNNEQFFGPGTRLTVL.

This chain joins TRBV7-2 and TRBJ1-5, with TRBD1 identical over 10 bases. V trimming: 4 bases; J trimming: 4 bases; junction bases outside the gene matches: 7. CDR1 is SGHTA, CDR2 FQGNSA, per germline. The CDR3 is 16 amino acids. The CDR3 protein is CASSSGTGALNQPQHF. CDR3 nucleotides: TGTGCCAGCAGCTCTGGGACAGGGGCGTTAAATCAGCCCCAGCATTTT.

This sequence joins TRBV2 and TRBJ1-4, with no clear D. The V end was cut by 7 bases, the J end by 4 bases, with 10 bases between. The CDR3 contains 13 residues. Germline V gives CDR1 SNHLY, CDR2 FYNNEI. In nucleotides, the CDR3 is TGTGCCAGCACCGGGATAGGTAATGAAAAACTGTTTTTT. Translated: CASTGIGNEKLFF. The full variable domain, completed using reference TRBV2 and TRBJ1-4, is EPEVTQTPSHQVTQMGQEVILRCVPISNHLYFYWYRQILGQKVEFLVSFYNNEISEKSEIFDDQFSVERPDGSNFTLKIRSTKLEDSAMYFCASTGIGNEKLFFGSGTQLSVL.

The chain links TRBV5-1 to TRBJ1-2, with 9 nucleotides matching TRBD1. After removal of 7 bases from V and 3 bases from J, the junction contained 4 bases not matched to a gene. The V gene's germline CDR1 is SGHRS and CDR2 YFSETQ. The CDR3 loop spans 13 amino acids. CDR3 protein: CASGTGMDYGYTF. As DNA, the CDR3 is TGCGCCAGCGGGACAGGGATGGACTATGGCTACACCTTC.

Comments on this clone: A much larger clone lies a single base off, so this may be a read error. The chain recombines TRBV2 with TRBJ1-5, with D hard to call. Looked up from germline, CDR1 is SNHLY and CDR2 is FYNNEI. There are 14 residues in the CDR3. Trimming shortened V by 1 base and J by 0 bases, and 4 bases separated the two germline ends. The CDR3 protein is CASSEGYSNQPQHF. CDR3 nucleotides: TGTGCCAGCAGTGAAGGGTATAGCAATCAGCCCCAGCATTTT. Full variable domain (rest looked up from reference TRBV2 and TRBJ1-5): EPEVTQTPSHQVTQMGQEVILRCVPISNHLYFYWYRQILGQKVEFLVSFYNNEISEKSEIFDDQFSVERPDGSNFTLKIRSTKLEDSAMYFCASSEGYSNQPQHFGDGTRLSIL.

The chain joins TRBV9 to TRBJ2-3, with unresolved D. V was shortened by 4 bases and J by 0 bases, with 9 bases between the two germline ends. This CDR3 is built from 14 residues. CDR1 and CDR2 from the germline V gene are SGDLS and YYNGEE. This CDR3 is CASSSASSTDTQYF. In DNA, the CDR3 is TGTGCCAGCAGCTCGGCGTCTAGCACAGATACGCAGTATTTT. Together with reference TRBV9 and TRBJ2-3, the CDR3 gives the full variable domain: DSGVTQTPKHLITATGQRVTLRCSPRSGDLSVYWYQQSLDQGLQFLIQYYNGEERAKGNILERFSAQQFPDLHSELNLSSLELGDSALYFCASSSASSTDTQYFGPGTRLTVL.

This sequence joins TRBV19 and TRBJ2-1, with 7 bases lining up with TRBD2. The length of the CDR3 is 16 residues. The J segment lost 0 bases and the V segment lost 1 base, leaving 3 bases of the junction unmatched. Germline CDR1 is LNHDA and CDR2 is SQIVND (reference sequence). CDR3: CASSIVGGSSYNEQFF. The CDR3 DNA reads TGTGCCAGTAGTATAGTCGGGGGGAGCTCCTACAATGAGCAGTTCTTC.

The chain uses TRBV7-9 and TRBJ2-3; 7 nucleotides match TRBD2. Trimming cost V 0 bases and J 0 bases; bases outside gene matches: 12. Germline CDR1 is SEHNR and CDR2 is FQNEAQ (reference sequence). The CDR3 extends over 19 amino acids. The CDR3 here is CASSLARGLRDASTDTQYF. For the CDR3, the DNA is TGTGCCAGCAGCTTAGCAAGGGGACTACGCGACGCTAGCACAGATACGCAGTATTTT.